This TCR beta chain originates from a study of blood T cell repertoires in COVID-19. Method: immunoSEQ multiplex PCR; TCRdb's copy keeps in-frame clones and lacks some. Altogether about 200,000 clones are present, 80% to 90% being singletons, with the ten largest covering around 5.2%. J gave up 7 bases and V 6 bases, and 8 bases lay outside the gene matches. CDR3 length: 16 residues. Germline V gene data show CDR1 as MDHEN and CDR2 as SYDVKM. The sequence came from a woman over 75 with acute or convalescent COVID-19. The rearrangement links TRBV28 to TRBJ2-1; 14 bases fit TRBD2. Sequenced sample: peripheral blood. The chain's CDR3 is CASSGTSGRFHNEQFF. CDR3 nucleotides: TGTGCCAGCAGCGGGACTAGCGGGAGATTTCATAATGAGCAGTTCTTC.